Shown below are 17 T cell receptor beta chains from a single sample sequenced in a study of response to subunit inactivated influenza vaccine. TCRdb independently ran MiXCR on the RT-PCR reads; one entry per CDR3 protein. The repertoire holds 650,000 to 800,000 distinct CDR3 sequences, about 14% seen once, with around 6.5% in the top ten. Specimen: PBMCs from blood, collected approximately 15 days before vaccination. Receptor source: a man in his fifties or sixties who received an inactivated influenza vaccine.

The rearrangement links TRBV12-3 or TRBV12-4 to TRBJ2-7; no clear D. The CDR3 runs to 12 residues. Trimming pared 3 bases from V and 5 bases from J, leaving 8 bases between. The CDR3 coding sequence is TGTGCCAGCAGTTTCTATTCGGACGAGCAGTACTTC. Translation: CASSFYSDEQYF.

The CDR3 sequence: CASSLDTYGNTIYF. The CDR3 DNA sequence: TGCGCCAGCAGCTTGGACACGTATGGAAACACCATATATTTT. V gene TRBV5-1 combines with J gene TRBJ1-3; no reliable D call. This CDR3 contains 14 residues. V shed 0 bases and J shed 3 bases, with 7 bases lying between them. CDR1 is SGHRS and CDR2 is YFSETQ in the germline V gene.

This clonotype was observed a few times. This rearrangement joins TRBV7-2 to TRBJ2-1; D not resolved. The CDR3 contains 17 residues. V gave up 5 bases and J gave up 5 bases, with 22 bases separating them. The V gene's germline CDR1 is SGHTA and CDR2 FQGNSA. The CDR3 nucleotides are TGTGCCAGCAGCCGAACGAGGCCTACCGGCCTGAACAATGAGCAGTTCTTC. It codes for CASSRTRPTGLNNEQFF. Full variable domain (outside the CDR3, taken from reference TRBV7-2 and TRBJ2-1): GAGVSQSPSNKVTEKGKDVELRCDPISGHTALYWYRQSLGQGLEFLIYFQGNSAPDKSGLPSDRFSAERTGGSVSTLTIQRTQQEDSAVYLCASSRTRPTGLNNEQFFGPGTRLTVL.

The rearrangement links TRBV10-3 to TRBJ1-2; D is perhaps TRBD1 (6 bases). The CDR3 contains 13 residues. Germline V gene data show CDR1 as ENHRY and CDR2 as SYGVKD. V lost 4 bases, J lost 8 bases, and 14 bases lay in between. The CDR3 is CAISGDTARGYTF. CDR3 nucleotide sequence: TGTGCCATCAGTGGGGACACAGCTCGAGGCTACACCTTC.

Only a few counts were recorded for this clonotype. A much larger clonotype is one base distant, so this may be a read error. V and J are TRBV6-2 or TRBV6-3 and TRBJ2-6, with unresolved D. Trimming removed 6 bases at V and 0 bases at J, with 6 bases between. This CDR3 contains 14 residues. Germline V CDR1 and CDR2: MNHEY, SVGEGT. The CDR3 region is CASRHSSGANVLTF. Here the CDR3 DNA reads TGTGCCAGCAGGCACAGCTCTGGGGCCAACGTCCTGACTTTC.

This rearrangement joins TRBV7-9 to TRBJ2-1, with D perhaps matching TRBD2 (5 bases). Germline assignment: CDR1 SEHNR and CDR2 FQNEAQ (reference sequence). The CDR3 is 16 residues long. The germline V and J ends were trimmed by 5 bases and 3 bases, with 17 bases remaining between them. The CDR3 spells CASSPPEGVLYNEQFF. As DNA, the CDR3 is TGTGCCAGCAGCCCCCCCGAGGGAGTTCTCTACAATGAGCAGTTCTTC.

In its sample, this clonotype was seen many times. J is TRBJ1-1 and V is TRBV12-3 or TRBV12-4; no clear D gene. The CDR3 covers 13 residues. Between the trimmed V and J ends, which lost 5 bases and 1 base, there was a span of 8 bases. CDR3 sequence: CASSLLENTEAFF. In DNA, the CDR3 is TGTGCCAGCAGTCTCCTGGAGAACACTGAAGCTTTCTTT.

At least ten counts were recorded for this clonotype. The chain recombines TRBV5-1 with TRBJ1-3, with D possibly being TRBD1 (6 bases). This CDR3 has 15 amino acids. V dropped 4 bases and J dropped 0 bases, with 11 bases sitting between them. The germline CDR1 and CDR2 sequences are SGHRS and YFSETQ. The CDR3 is CASSAGQHSGNTIYF. For the CDR3, the DNA is TGCGCCAGCAGCGCGGGACAACACTCTGGAAACACCATATATTTT.

J is TRBJ1-5 and V is TRBV4-1, with D unresolved. V shed 5 bases and J shed 9 bases, with 14 bases lying between them. The CDR3 totals 13 residues. The germline gives CDR1 MGHRA, CDR2 YSYEKL. In DNA form, the CDR3 reads TGCGCCAGCAGCGCCGGGCTTGATCTGCCCCAGCATTTT. Its protein product is CASSAGLDLPQHF.

This clonotype was counted only a few times. The gene calls are TRBV5-4 and TRBJ1-2; 10 bases are shared with TRBD1. With V trimmed by 0 bases and J by 7 bases, 18 bases remained unmatched. The germline CDR1 and CDR2 sequences are SGHNT and YYREEE (reference sequence). The CDR3 has 19 residues. The CDR3 protein is CASSLALGKTGGAESGYTF. In DNA, the CDR3 is TGTGCCAGCAGCTTGGCCCTCGGGAAGACAGGGGGCGCTGAATCTGGCTACACCTTC.

This clonotype was found many times. This chain joins TRBV29-1 and TRBJ2-6, with 9 bases fitting TRBD1. This CDR3 is 16 amino acids long. Germline V CDR1 and CDR2: SQVTM, ANQGSEA. Germline trimming cut 8 bases from V and 0 bases from J; bases unmatched to any gene: 8. CDR3 amino acids: CSLNRDRDSGANVLTF. DNA for the CDR3: TGCAGCTTAAACCGGGACAGGGACTCTGGGGCCAACGTCCTGACTTTC.

This clonotype turned up a few times. The genes are TRBV6-1 and TRBJ2-7; 8 positions match TRBD2. Per the germline V gene, CDR1 is MNHNS and CDR2 is SASEGT. V was pared by 3 bases and J by 2 bases, with 6 bases of the junction left unmatched. The CDR3 contains 15 residues. The CDR3 region is CASSDGGGSTYEQYF. CDR3 DNA: TGTGCCAGCAGTGACGGCGGGGGGTCCACCTACGAGCAGTACTTC.

The chain is built from TRBV28 and TRBJ2-1; tentatively, D is TRBD1 (5 bases). The germline V and J ends were trimmed by 3 bases and 6 bases, with 15 bases remaining between them. The CDR3 has 15 amino acids. Germline V gene data show CDR1 as MDHEN and CDR2 as SYDVKM. The DNA for the CDR3 is TGTGCCAGCAGTTTTACGGCAGGGCTCGTCAATGAGCAGTTCTTC. It translates to CASSFTAGLVNEQFF.

This clonotype was counted between two and nine times. The chain uses TRBV12-3 or TRBV12-4 and TRBJ1-5; D is undetermined. Trimming removed 6 bases at V and 5 bases at J, with 17 bases between. The CDR3 runs 15 residues. In DNA, the CDR3 is TGTGCCAGCAGCCCGGGAGGGCCTCGTCATCAGCCCCAGCATTTT. Translating it yields CASSPGGPRHQPQHF.

This clonotype was counted ten times or more. V is TRBV5-1 and J is TRBJ2-1, with D possibly being TRBD1 (6 bases). The CDR3 has 13 residues. With 0 bases removed from V and 10 bases from J, the gap between germline ends came to 11 bases. Per the germline V gene, CDR1 is SGHRS and CDR2 is YFSETQ. In DNA form, the CDR3 reads TGCGCCAGCAGCTTGGCGGGACACTCAGAGCAGTTCTTC. It codes for CASSLAGHSEQFF. The full variable domain, its missing parts supplied by reference TRBV5-1 and TRBJ2-1, is KAGVTQTPRYLIKTRGQQVTLSCSPISGHRSVSWYQQTPGQGLQFLFEYFSETQRNKGNFPGRFSGRQFSNSRSEMNVSTLELGDSALYLCASSLAGHSEQFFGPGTRLTVL.

Turning to this clonotype: The final CDR3 position lacks the conserved phenylalanine or tryptophan, pointing to a likely read error. The rearrangement uses TRBV29-1 and TRBJ2-1, with TRBD1 as a possible D gene (5 bases). V was clipped by 5 bases and J by 0 bases, with 20 bases between them. The germline gives CDR1 SQVTM, CDR2 ANQGSEA. The CDR3 covers 17 residues. CDR3 DNA: TGCAGCGTTTGGGGCTACGGATTATGGGGCTCCTACAATGAGCAGTTCAGC. The encoded protein is CSVWGYGLWGSYNEQFS.

This clonotype was counted a few times. This chain joins TRBV20-1 and TRBJ2-4; D call uncertain. The CDR3 extends over 14 amino acids. Per germline, CDR1 DFQATT and CDR2 SNEGSKA (reference sequence). V gave up 8 bases and J gave up 1 base, with 15 bases separating them. CDR3 nucleotides: TGCAGTCTCCGGCCGGAGATGGCCAAAAACATTCAGTACTTC. The encoded protein is CSLRPEMAKNIQYF.